This T cell receptor beta chain was recovered during a study of cytomegalovirus exposure and HLA in healthy donors (TCRdb year 2017). Regarding the research as a whole: An earlier analysis of fewer than 750 of the donors reported approximately 260 Gb of sequence data and 95 million to 120 million unique TCR beta sequences obtained from 150 million to 200 million T cells. About 300 gigabases of sequencing data and about 92 million unique TCR sequences made up an early release that covered approximately 650 HLA-typed donors. Of the approximately 400 genotyped donors, 65% to 90% fell in the genetic ancestry cluster associated with self-reported Caucasian donors. The study aimed to test whether cataloging public T cell receptors could reveal signatures of past pathogen exposure. The study used immunosequencing to profile the T cell repertoires of around 600 subjects and linked those repertoires to cytomegalovirus serostatus. Besides the first cohort of 666 subjects, a separate validation cohort made up of over 95 different subjects was used. High-throughput TCR immunosequencing, statistical association of individual TCRs with disease status, and machine learning were combined to predict cytomegalovirus infection status. In a later analysis, previously published TCR beta repertoires from several hundred donors were re-analyzed and high-resolution HLA genotyping was added so that TCR occurrence patterns could be studied. The later analysis used no new phenotypic data to find candidate immune exposures, relying instead on TCR beta sequences and their occurrence across donors. In an earlier analysis of 587 of the donors, high-throughput TCR beta sequencing was used to judge whether each TCR beta V gene segment behaved as functional or pseudogenic. Donor age, sex, ethnicity and CMV serostatus were collected together with the repertoire data. A later genetic analysis took genome-wide SNP genotypes for about 65% of the 666 donors and used that subset as a discovery cohort. All discovery cohort repertoires had been generated using a single sequencing platform. HLA typing included class I and class II loci at four-digit resolution. The number of donors typed differed by locus, with 629-630 for A, B, C, DRB1 and DQB1, around 500 for DQA1, over 600 for DPA1, and around 460 for DPB1. Roughly 5 DR-DQ haplotypes were treated as single units for association and clustering because of strong linkage in the cohort. Among 398 genotyped donors of the cohort, an average of about 240,000 unique TCR beta nucleotide sequences were sequenced per donor, 15% to 20% of them non-productive. Broad study findings and their caveats: In a later genetic analysis, fewer N-insertions in productive TCRs were reported among donors in an Asian-associated ancestry cluster than the roughly 670-donor mean. Across donors, most TCR sequences were observed very rarely, whereas some public TCRs were present in many individuals. Because some donors lacked HLA typing at each locus, the association tests relied only on the typed subset. The 87-base-pair reads could not distinguish some IMGT-functional V segments, including TRBV6-2 and TRBV6-3, so those segments were excluded. In both the original and validation cohorts, the classifier was reported to diagnose cytomegalovirus status with high specificity and sensitivity. Linkage disequilibrium might explain the correlated functional status among segregating V segments, but an unknown experimental factor could not be ruled out. A further reported finding was that TCR beta sequences accurately predicted the HLA-A and HLA-B alleles for most subjects in the first cohort. The cohort was sequenced for TCR beta chains only, and without alpha or paired-chain data the features that could be detected were limited. It was suggested by the authors that the approach could potentially be generalized to other disease states and immunological phenotypes. When HLA alleles, especially DR and DQ, strongly co-occurred, TCR associations were difficult to assign to individual alleles. Specific HLA alleles were associated with over 15,000 TCR beta sequences at a false discovery rate of 0.05 in a later analysis. The study gave a list of about 150 TCR beta chains associated with cytomegalovirus. Most CMV-associated TCR beta chains appeared to be HLA-restricted in a later analysis, and the HLA associations seemed to be driven largely by CMV exposure. A cluster of highly shared sequence variants was judged likely to be a technical artifact of the sequencing pipeline. Fewer than 20 rarely observed V segments, including chromosome 9 orphons, were excluded from the earlier analysis of about 500 of the donors because counts were too low. In a later analysis, TCR association rates were found to vary across HLA loci, with the most associated TCRs seen for DRB1 alleles and the fewest for HLA-C alleles. For the cohort, immune exposure information was limited to CMV serostatus. A few of the identified cytomegalovirus-associated TCR beta chains were confirmed in vitro to be specific for cytomegalovirus antigens. Sequencing depth was assumed to be roughly uniform across donors in the presence/absence analyses, though that assumption may not hold. A later analysis reported that several top co-occurrence clusters appeared linked to parvovirus B19, influenza, CMV and Epstein-Barr virus. In an earlier analysis of 587 of the donors, most TCR beta V segments appeared in productive rearrangements about 87% or about 30% of the time, broadly matching IMGT annotations. In a later analysis, HLA-associated TCR beta chains were found to be more clonally expanded and to have lower generation probabilities than equally common non-associated chains. An association between a missense DCLRE1C variant and V-gene and J-gene trimming of TCR beta chains was found in a later genetic analysis and replicated in an independent cohort.

The cohort was made up of approximately 670 healthy bone marrow donors. At the time of sampling, every cohort member was nominally healthy, though immune exposures that went unrecorded were likely present. The donor tested CMV seronegative, placing the donor among the 350 or so seronegative members of the cohort. A peripheral blood sample was provided by each donor, and peripheral blood mononuclear cells were used for TCR beta sequencing. The Qiagen DNeasy Blood Extraction Kit was used to extract genomic DNA from the blood cell samples. A note on this clone: The target of this receptor is not known. No base qualities exist here, and no much larger clone lies one base off it.

Between the V and J ends, shortened by 5 bases and 0 bases respectively, the junction contains 11 bases. The germline V gene yields MGHRA for CDR1 and YSYEKL for CDR2. The CDR3 runs 14 amino acids, cysteine and phenylalanine included. The only DNA kept is the CDR3, 42 bases in frame from the first base. Library preparation employed the immunoSEQ multiplex PCR assay. The multiplex PCR relied on a mix of 60 forward primers for TCR Vbeta segments and 13 reverse primers for TCR Jbeta segments. A multiplex PCR assay on genomic DNA amplified the CDR3 region of rearranged TCR beta genes. The amplified TCR beta libraries were sequenced on the Illumina HiSeq System as 87-base-pair reads. Per the original workflow: A later analysis tallied approximately 87 million unique TCR beta chains across the 666 repertoires, and 10 million to 11 million of those chains were shared by two or more donors. Raw reads were error-corrected and collapsed into unique sequences by a nearest-neighbor algorithm in which closely related sequences were merged to remove PCR and sequencing errors. CDR3 sequences were aligned to IMGT reference sequences to assign V, D and J gene segments. For a sequence to be retained, a match of at least six nucleotides to both a V gene segment and a J gene segment was required. A rearrangement was called productive if the CDR3 had no stop codons and remained in frame with V and J, and every other rearrangement was called non-productive. CDR3 was defined by IMGT convention, running from the second conserved V-encoded cysteine to the conserved J-encoded phenylalanine. Sequences without an unambiguous match to a single V gene segment were excluded from the earlier analysis of 587 of the donors. An earlier analysis of several hundred of the donors called V segments functional above 56.7% productive rearrangements and segregating when the between-donor standard deviation exceeded 5%. A statistical classification framework was developed to diagnose cytomegalovirus status using the catalog of TCR beta chain sequences. A later analysis assigned V and J genes by comparing TCR nucleotide sequences with IMGT/GENE-DB human TR gene sequences. In a later analysis, CDR3 sequences and most-parsimonious VDJ recombination scenarios were assigned using the TCRdist pipeline. In a later analysis, every TCR beta chain was defined by the combination of its CDR3 amino acid sequence and its V-gene family, and reads without a unique V-gene family were dropped. To address suspected cross-contamination and a sequencing artifact, a later analysis removed roughly 580 highly shared, low-generation-probability nucleotide sequences. In a later analysis, a clonal expansion index for each public chain was calculated from normalized within-repertoire ranks of inferred template counts. In a later analysis, generation probabilities were computed using a VDJ recombination model fitted to out-of-frame rearrangements, and the results were checked against IGoR. Hypergeometric tests were used in a later analysis to score TCR-TCR, TCR-HLA and TCR-CMV co-occurrence, with a repertoire-size bias correction applied to the TCR pairs. False discovery rates were estimated in a later analysis by permuting HLA or CMV assignments 20 times. In a later analysis, co-occurring TCRs were grouped with DBSCAN, and TCRdist sequence similarity was added when clustering was performed within HLA-allele-positive subsets. Co-occurrence clustering excluded repertoires with fewer than 30,000 or more than 120,000 public chains, plus five with anomalous nucleotide sharing. TCRdb took this table from immuneACCESS and kept in-frame rearrangements with V and J called. Such tables lack part of the clones; where checked against another copy, unresolved V genes explain under half of the gap, and the rest is unexplained. That table is the source of V, J and clone size, and D and trimming were worked out from the DNA. For this sample the table gives fewer than 250,000 clones, of which approximately 86% were detected only once. The ten largest clones add up to approximately 1.5% of the sample.

The sequencing sample was made of PBMCs. The sequence was collected from a woman younger than 30 in good health and CMV-seronegative. The chain employs TRBV4-1 and TRBJ2-7; the best D guess is TRBD1, with 6 bases matching. The nucleotide sequence reads as follows: TGCGCCAGCAGCTTGGACAGAAGCTCCTACGAGCAGTACTTC. Its coded protein is CASSLDRSSYEQYF.